The next 23 T cell receptor beta chains were all read from a single sample in a study of blood T cell repertoires in COVID-19. Sequencing used immunoSEQ multiplex PCR; TCRdb keeps in-frame clones, though not all of them. The data show some 210,000 clones, 83% seen once. Sequences were obtained from peripheral blood. The receptors were gathered from a man aged 45-65 years with active or convalescent COVID-19.

The rearrangement uses TRBV30 and TRBJ2-1; the match to TRBD2 covers 15 bases. From germline, CDR1 is GTSNPN and CDR2 SVGIG (reference sequence). The CDR3 spans 16 residues. Trimming at V came to 0 bases and at J to 7 bases, leaving 4 bases not matched to a gene. For the CDR3, the DNA is TGTGCCTGGAGTGTAGGGGGGACTAGCGGGAGGAATGAGCAGTTCTTC. It codes for CAWSVGGTSGRNEQFF.

This sequence joins TRBV5-1 and TRBJ2-3; 7 bases line up with TRBD1. The CDR3 length is 15 residues. The germline gives CDR1 SGHRS, CDR2 YFSETQ. The V gene end was trimmed by 2 bases and the J gene end by 4 bases; junction bases not matched to a gene: 7. The CDR3 DNA reads as TGCGCCAGCAGCTTTCACGGACAGGCGGCAGATACGCAGTATTTT. Translating it yields CASSFHGQAADTQYF. The variable domain in full, completed from reference TRBV5-1 and TRBJ2-3, reads KAGVTQTPRYLIKTRGQQVTLSCSPISGHRSVSWYQQTPGQGLQFLFEYFSETQRNKGNFPGRFSGRQFSNSRSEMNVSTLELGDSALYLCASSFHGQAADTQYFGPGTRLTVL.

The V and J genes are TRBV5-1 and TRBJ1-1; no firm D call. Per the germline V gene, CDR1 is SGHRS and CDR2 is YFSETQ. The CDR3 spans 11 residues. Trimming took 0 bases from V and 8 from J, leaving 5 bases between them. CDR3 bases: TGCGCCAGCAGCTTGGGGCCGGAAGCTTTCTTT. It translates to CASSLGPEAFF.

The V gene is TRBV3-1 (or the pseudogene TRBV3-2), the J gene TRBJ1-4; 7 positions agree with TRBD1. There are 16 residues in the CDR3. Germline V CDR1 and CDR2: LGHDT, YNNKEL (reference sequence). Trimming took 2 bases from V and 3 from J; bases not matched to a gene: 6. The CDR3 spells CASSQRTGAANEKLFF. Here the CDR3 DNA reads TGTGCCAGCAGCCAACGGACAGGCGCAGCTAATGAAAAACTGTTTTTT.

The chain carries TRBV6-2 or TRBV6-3 and TRBJ1-1, with TRBD1 as a possible D gene (6 bases). Trimming cost V 5 bases and J 2 bases, with 15 bases left between them. Per germline, CDR1 MNHEY and CDR2 SVGEGT. This CDR3 spans 15 amino acids. The CDR3 DNA sequence: TGTGCCAGCAGTCAGCGGGGGGCGGACAACACTGAAGCTTTCTTT. Encoded protein: CASSQRGADNTEAFF.

This chain uses TRBV3-1 (or the pseudogene TRBV3-2) with TRBJ1-6; D is unclear. V was pared by 7 bases and J by 2 bases, with 15 bases between. Germline V CDR1 and CDR2: LGHDT, YNNKEL (reference sequence). This CDR3 has 16 amino acids. The CDR3 reads CASNFGVRTYNSPLHF. The CDR3 coding sequence is TGTGCCAGCAACTTCGGGGTGAGGACCTATAATTCACCCCTCCACTTT.

This clone was seen only a few times. One end of the junction varies from germline; a read error may be responsible. The CDR3 loop is CASSEGQGANYGYTF. Written as DNA, the CDR3 is TGTGCCAGCAGCGAAGGCCAGGGCGCTAACTATGGCTACACCTTC. V gene TRBV6-1 combines with J gene TRBJ1-2; the D gene is possibly TRBD1 (5 bases). CDR1 is MNHNS and CDR2 is SASEGT in the germline V gene. The CDR3 has 15 amino acids.

The chain recombines TRBV7-2 with TRBJ2-1, with a tentative D call TRBD1 (5 bases). This CDR3 has 15 amino acids. Germline V gene lookup returns CDR1 SGHTA and CDR2 FQGNSA. The V and J ends lost 5 bases and 2 bases respectively, with 13 bases between them. The CDR3 DNA is TGTGCCAGCAGCCGGCAAGGGGCTCCCTACAATGAGCAGTTCTTC. Translation gives CASSRQGAPYNEQFF.

This chain joins TRBV5-1 and TRBJ2-7; TRBD2 is a possible D gene (5 bases). Germline V lookup: CDR1 SGHRS, CDR2 YFSETQ. V was pared by 2 bases and J by 5 bases, with 14 bases between. CDR3 size: 14 residues. The CDR3 spells CASSFGVPMNEQYF. In DNA form, the CDR3 reads TGCGCCAGCAGCTTCGGGGTCCCAATGAACGAGCAGTACTTC.

The chain carries TRBV11-1 and TRBJ2-3; 13 nucleotides line up with TRBD2. Germline V gene sequence: CDR1 SGHAT, CDR2 FQDESV (reference sequence). CDR3 size: 15 residues. V shed 3 bases, J shed 4 bases, and the junction held 1 base outside the gene matches. Here the CDR3 DNA reads TGTGCCAGCAGCTTTACTAGCGGGAGGGCAGATACGCAGTATTTT. This translates into CASSFTSGRADTQYF.

The gene calls are TRBV3-1 (or the pseudogene TRBV3-2) and TRBJ1-1, with D unresolved. V gave up 7 bases and J gave up 0 bases, with 18 bases separating them. This CDR3 contains 16 residues. The germline gives CDR1 LGHDT, CDR2 YNNKEL (reference sequence). The CDR3 nucleotides are TGTGCCAGCAAGAGACGCTTAGGACTCATGAACACTGAAGCTTTCTTT. Translated: CASKRRLGLMNTEAFF.

The chain has TRBV9 and TRBJ2-7; D unclear. The ends were cut back, 4 bases at V and 6 bases at J, with 17 bases in the middle. The CDR3 has 14 amino acids. Germline CDR1 reads SGDLS; CDR2 reads YYNGEE. CDR3 region: CASSPSNPLGEQYF. Here the CDR3 DNA reads TGTGCCAGCAGCCCTAGTAATCCCCTGGGCGAGCAGTACTTC.

The chain combines TRBV5-4 with TRBJ1-2, with 7 bases fitting TRBD1. Germline values: CDR1 SGHNT, CDR2 YYREEE (reference sequence). The CDR3 is 15 amino acids. V was pared by 3 bases and J by 3 bases, with 8 bases of the junction left unmatched. The CDR3 sequence: CASSSGQAIYYGYTF. The CDR3 DNA is TGTGCCAGCAGCTCTGGACAGGCAATTTACTATGGCTACACCTTC.

This clone has only one observation. The rearrangement uses TRBV23-1 and TRBJ1-1, with TRBD1 as a possible D gene (6 bases). TRBV23-1 is treated as an ORF (open reading frame) with a function not yet certain. This CDR3 spans 15 amino acids. V lost 6 bases and J lost 7, with 21 bases in between. Here the CDR3 DNA reads TGCGCCAGCAGCCACCTAAGCGGGGGGCGCGGTGAAGCTTTCTTT. It yields the protein CASSHLSGGRGEAFF.

This chain links TRBV19 with TRBJ2-5; 7 positions agree with TRBD1. Trimming removed 6 bases from V and 5 bases from J; junction bases left unmatched: 9. The CDR3 has 14 amino acids. CDR1 and CDR2 from the germline V gene are LNHDA and SQIVND (reference sequence). The CDR3 spells CASSPRQGWETQYF. In DNA form, the CDR3 reads TGTGCCAGTAGCCCACGACAGGGCTGGGAGACCCAGTACTTC.

This chain links TRBV7-2 with TRBJ1-2; 8 nucleotides align to TRBD1. The CDR3 is 14 amino acids. V dropped 4 bases and J dropped 8; count of bases not matched to a gene: 9. The V gene's germline CDR1 is SGHTA and CDR2 FQGNSA. The CDR3 sequence: CASSYLGRGRGYTF. CDR3 DNA sequence: TGTGCCAGCAGCTATTTGGGCAGGGGGCGCGGCTACACCTTC.

The rearrangement uses TRBV10-3 and TRBJ1-4; 10 nucleotides match TRBD1. CDR3 size: 18 residues. J gave up 7 bases and V 8 bases, and 19 bases lay outside the gene matches. CDR1 ENHRY and CDR2 SYGVKD come from the germline V gene. The CDR3 DNA sequence: TGTGCCATCTGCTTGGACAGGGGGGGGTGCGGTGTAGGTGAAAAACTGTTTTTT. As protein: CAICLDRGGCGVGEKLFF.

The chain combines TRBV28 with TRBJ2-7; possibly TRBD2 for D (5 bases). Germline V gene sequence: CDR1 MDHEN, CDR2 SYDVKM. Trimming left V 6 bases short and J 5 bases short, with 17 bases between. The CDR3 is made up of 14 amino acids. CDR3 residues: CASSRGSWENEQYF. As DNA, the CDR3 is TGTGCCAGCAGCCGCGGAAGCTGGGAGAACGAGCAGTACTTC.

The CDR3 sequence is CASSPKGGGRGGNTIYF. The DNA for the CDR3 is TGTGCCAGCAGCCCGAAGGGTGGGGGCCGGGGTGGAAACACCATATATTTT. The chain employs TRBV4-2 and TRBJ1-3; TRBD1 might be the D (6 bases). The V gene lost 4 bases and the J gene lost 3 bases, with 19 bases spanning the gap. The CDR3 spans 17 residues. In germline, CDR1 is LGHNA, CDR2 YNFKEQ.

This chain links TRBV3-1 (or the pseudogene TRBV3-2) with TRBJ2-5; possible D gene TRBD2, 6 bases. V lost 4 bases and J 5 bases, leaving 11 bases between the germline ends. CDR3 length: 13 amino acids. Germline CDR1 reads LGHDT; CDR2 reads YNNKEL (reference sequence). The CDR3 here is CASSPRGTETQYF. DNA of the CDR3: TGTGCCAGCAGCCCCCGGGGGACGGAGACCCAGTACTTC.

The J gene is TRBJ2-2, the V gene TRBV4-3, with TRBD2 identical over 8 bases. Per the germline V gene, CDR1 is LGHNA and CDR2 is YSLEER. V trimming: 5 bases; J trimming: 4 bases; junction bases outside the gene matches: 6. The CDR3 has 15 amino acids. DNA for the CDR3: TGCGCCAGCAGCGCGGGGGGAGGGTTCACCGGGGAGCTGTTTTTT. Translated, it gives CASSAGGGFTGELFF.

The V and J genes are TRBV10-3 and TRBJ1-2, with 7 bases fitting TRBD1. With 7 bases clipped from V and 8 bases from J, the junction kept 7 bases outside the gene matches. The CDR3 runs to 12 residues. Looked up from germline, CDR1 is ENHRY and CDR2 is SYGVKD. The chain's CDR3 is CAITPGQAGYTF. The CDR3 DNA reads TGTGCCATCACTCCCGGACAGGCGGGCTACACCTTC.

The CDR3 reads CASSRRFMNTEAFF. CDR3 nucleotide sequence: TGTGCCAGCAGCCGGAGGTTCATGAACACTGAAGCTTTCTTT. The V gene is TRBV5-6, the J gene TRBJ1-1; the D is unclear. This CDR3 contains 14 residues. Germline loops: CDR1 SGHDT, CDR2 YYEEEE. The V end was cut by 4 bases, the J end by 0 bases, with 10 bases between.